The clone carrying this T cell receptor (beta chain) has more than one count but fewer than ten. The antigen is undetermined. This entry comes from a study of identical twins. Points from the study as a whole: Out-of-frame sharing of TCR alpha in monozygotic twins was underestimated by models.

TCRdb ran MiXCR on the 5' RACE reads and lists one entry per CDR3 protein. The table includes roughly 700,000 distinct CDR3 sequences, about 9.4% detected once. The CDR3 runs 17 residues. Germline assignment: CDR1 SGHRS and CDR2 YFSETQ. Trimming removed 4 bases from V and 3 bases from J; junction bases left unmatched: 14. This same sample was also part of a study on yellow fever vaccine responses in identical twins.

The clonotype originates from a woman under 30 in good health. The chain recombines TRBV5-1 with TRBJ2-7; 9 bases line up with TRBD2. Sequencing input: PBMCs. The CDR3 sequence is CASSVLRGGAADYEQYF. The CDR3 DNA is TGCGCCAGCAGCGTATTACGCGGGGGGGCCGCCGACTACGAGCAGTACTTC.